This T cell receptor beta chain is from a study of human T cells and chemical hapten exposure. Study in general: An area of 2 cm by approximately 2 cm on upper inner arm skin received 2% DPC for sensitization.

Time point meaning: patch test 1, 2 weeks after DPC sensitization. Treatment indicated: therapeutic diphenylcyclopropenone sensitization with weekly scalp DPC. The template was total RNA from unfractionated whole blood. This CDR3 is built from 12 residues. The germline V and J ends were trimmed by 5 bases and 5 bases, with 7 bases remaining between them. The germline V gene encodes CDR1 MNHEY and CDR2 SVGEGT. TCRdb reanalysed the RACE reads using MiXCR and keeps one entry per CDR3 protein. This table holds some 43,000 distinct CDR3 sequences, around 3.8% found once. This clonotype has a count of ten or more.

The TCR sequence derives from a man aged 45-65 years with alopecia areata. Some clones in this sample may be carry-over from other donors' samples. This rearrangement joins TRBV6-2 or TRBV6-3 to TRBJ2-1, with D uncertain. Source: whole blood, taken in connection with sensitization to the hapten diphenylcyclopropenone (DPC). CDR3 in DNA: TGTGCCAGCAGTCCCACCGACAATGAGCAGTTCTTC. Amino acid sequence: CASSPTDNEQFF.